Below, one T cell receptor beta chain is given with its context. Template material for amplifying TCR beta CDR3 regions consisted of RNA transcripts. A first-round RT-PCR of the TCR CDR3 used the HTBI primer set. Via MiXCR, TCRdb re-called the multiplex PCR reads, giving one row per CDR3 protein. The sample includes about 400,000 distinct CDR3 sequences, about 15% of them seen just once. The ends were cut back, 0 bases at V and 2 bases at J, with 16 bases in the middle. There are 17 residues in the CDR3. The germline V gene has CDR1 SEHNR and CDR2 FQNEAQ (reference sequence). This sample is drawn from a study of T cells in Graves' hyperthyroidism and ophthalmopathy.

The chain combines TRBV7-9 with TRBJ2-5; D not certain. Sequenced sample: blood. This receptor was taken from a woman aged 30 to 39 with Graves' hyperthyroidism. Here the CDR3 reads CASSLAGSQYLQETQYF. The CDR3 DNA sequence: TGTGCCAGCAGCTTAGCAGGAAGTCAGTACCTTCAAGAGACCCAGTACTTC. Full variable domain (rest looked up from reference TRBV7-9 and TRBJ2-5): DTGVSQNPRHKITKRGQNVTFRCDPISEHNRLYWYRQTLGQGPEFLTYFQNEAQLEKSRLLSDRFSAERPKGSFSTLEIQRTEQGDSAMYLCASSLAGSQYLQETQYFGPGTRLLVL.